These 8 T cell receptor beta chains share one sample of origin, sequenced in a study of blood T cells in healthy people across ages. It was with a sample-barcoded 5' primer and a J-beta primer mix that a second PCR of about 7 to 12 cycles was run. One entry per CDR3 protein, called by TCRdb with MiXCR from the 5' RACE reads. This sample has some 1.8 million distinct CDR3 sequences, with about 39% found just once. Input material: blood. These receptors came from a human donor in good health.

A word on this clonotype: This may come from a read error, since a much larger clone is one base off. This chain joins TRBV7-2 and TRBJ2-7, with D perhaps TRBD2 (6 bases). Deletions cut 5 bases from V and 0 bases from J, with 14 bases between. The CDR3 is 15 residues long. CDR1 and CDR2 (germline): SGHTA, FQGNSA. CDR3 region: CASSILVGGSYEQYF. The CDR3, as DNA: TGTGCCAGCAGCATACTAGTGGGGGGCTCCTACGAGCAGTACTTC.

This clonotype turned up a few times. This rearrangement joins TRBV6-6 to TRBJ2-1, with D unresolved. The V gene lost 0 bases and the J gene lost 7 bases, with 10 bases spanning the gap. Germline lookup yields CDR1 MNHNY and CDR2 SVGAGI (reference sequence). The CDR3 is 14 amino acids. This CDR3 reads CASSYSSPLNEQFF. CDR3 DNA: TGTGCCAGCAGTTACTCTTCCCCCCTTAATGAGCAGTTCTTC.

A few counts support this clonotype. The chain carries TRBV20-1 and TRBJ2-3, with unresolved D. CDR3 length: 14 residues. Germline loops: CDR1 DFQATT, CDR2 SNEGSKA (reference sequence). V was shortened by 2 bases and J by 2 bases, with 11 bases between the two germline ends. CDR3 amino acids: CSARSRPDTDTQYF. The CDR3 coding sequence is TGCAGTGCTAGATCCCGACCCGACACAGATACGCAGTATTTT.

This clonotype was seen only once. The gene calls are TRBV20-1 and TRBJ1-3, with unresolved D. CDR1 and CDR2 from the germline V gene are DFQATT and SNEGSKA (reference sequence). V was cut by 0 bases and J by 2 bases, with 11 bases left in between. The CDR3 covers 15 residues. CDR3 nucleotides: TGCAGTGCTAGAGATCGTCGGGGAACTGGAAACACCATATATTTT. Protein sequence: CSARDRRGTGNTIYF.

The chain links TRBV20-1 to TRBJ2-6, with D unclear. The CDR3 spans 18 residues. V shed 0 bases and J shed 0 bases, with 15 bases lying between them. The germline V gene encodes CDR1 DFQATT and CDR2 SNEGSKA (reference sequence). CDR3 in DNA: TGCAGTGCTAGAGACTTCAACAGAATCCACTCTGGGGCCAACGTCCTGACTTTC. Encoded protein: CSARDFNRIHSGANVLTF.

The chain links TRBV7-2 to TRBJ2-3; weak D call: TRBD2 (5 bases). CDR1 SGHTA and CDR2 FQGNSA come from the germline V gene. The CDR3 consists of 17 residues. V dropped 2 bases and J dropped 5 bases, with 20 bases sitting between them. CDR3: CASSLRWGARVGDTQYF. The CDR3 coding sequence is TGTGCCAGCAGCTTAAGGTGGGGAGCACGGGTCGGAGATACGCAGTATTTT.

The chain employs TRBV7-2 and TRBJ2-7; D is unclear. Looked up from germline, CDR1 is SGHTA and CDR2 is FQGNSA. The CDR3 loop spans 13 amino acids. Trimming removed 1 base from V and 5 bases from J, with 9 bases in between. In DNA, the CDR3 is TGTGCCAGCAGCTTAGTTGTATGGAACGAGCAGTACTTC. Residues: CASSLVVWNEQYF.

The chain couples TRBV7-9 to TRBJ2-4; D may be TRBD1 (6 bases). The end of the DNA is better explained by TRBJ2-7, so the J call may be wrong. The germline gives CDR1 SEHNR, CDR2 FQNEAQ (reference sequence). This CDR3 has 16 amino acids. CDR3 nucleotide sequence: TGTGCCAGCAGCTCCCCCCGGGGACCGGGACACTACGAGCAGTACTTC. This sequence encodes CASSSPRGPGHYEQYF.